This T cell receptor (beta chain) was identified during a study of T cell responses to AZD1222 COVID-19 vaccine. Study-wide results and limits: Repertoire sampling was restricted to post-peak T cell response timepoints. Donors, mostly white British, included more females; clonal diversity was possibly underestimated.

In the case of this clone: Its target is unknown.

Pooling was applied to second doses at about 4 or about 12 weeks. The CDR3 is made up of 14 amino acids. Germline lookup yields CDR1 SGHKS and CDR2 YYEKEE (reference sequence). V lost 1 base and J lost 6; bases outside the gene matches: 4. The protocol was immunoSEQ multiplex PCR, while the TCRdb copy is restricted to in-frame clones and leaves out a portion. The data contain about 67,000 clones, 83% of them singletons. The sequence was obtained from an adult who received the AZD1222 COVID-19 vaccine. The rearrangement links TRBV5-5 to TRBJ2-3, with 8 bases matching TRBD1. Sample: peripheral blood, taken 28 days after the second AZD1222 dose. The CDR3 bases are TGTGCCAGCAGCTTGAGCCCAGGGGGCGATACGCAGTATTTT. Translating gives CASSLSPGGDTQYF. Complete variable domain (other parts from reference TRBV5-5 and TRBJ2-3): DAGVTQSPTHLIKTRGQQVTLRCSPISGHKSVSWYQQVLGQGPQFIFQYYEKEERGRGNFPDRFSARQFPNYSSELNVNALLLGDSALYLCASSLSPGGDTQYFGPGTRLTVL.